Sequencing of this T cell receptor beta chain was carried out in a study of Ad26.COV2.S vaccination and SARS-CoV-2 variants. Treatment indicated: about 20 received Ad26.COV2.S at low or high dose, single or two shots; 5 received placebo; per-sample allocation not given. The samples were gathered on day 63 after the first injection of vaccine or placebo. The CDR3 loop spans 13 amino acids. From germline, CDR1 is SGHNT and CDR2 YYREEE (reference sequence). V lost 0 bases, J lost 7 bases, and 3 bases stayed unmatched. TCRdb's copy holds only in-frame clones and misses some; the assay was immunoSEQ multiplex PCR. The data show approximately 350,000 clones, over 75% seen once.

This specimen consisted of peripheral blood, obtained in a trial of Ad26.COV2.S vaccine versus placebo. The rearrangement uses TRBV5-4 and TRBJ1-2, with 7 bases aligning to TRBD1. This receptor was identified in a person aged 18-60 years who received the Ad26.COV2.S COVID-19 vaccine or a placebo. DNA of the CDR3: TGTGCCAGCAGCTTGGACAGGGGCTCTGGCTACACCTTC. Its translation is CASSLDRGSGYTF.